A selection of T cell receptor beta chains follows, all from one sample in a study of T-cell reconstitution after alpha-beta-depleted transplantation in children. TCRdb reprocessed the PCR reads with MiXCR, giving one entry per CDR3 protein. This table holds 250,000 to 350,000 distinct CDR3 sequences, around 9.6% found once. Material: PBMCs from the stem cell graft donor, obtained from the stem cell graft. The receptors were sampled from a human donor who donated a stem cell graft to a child with SCID. CDR3s include the opening cysteine and the closing phenylalanine or tryptophan. D genes are given only for firm matches. Where a row states a size, it is once, few, many or the class of an expanded clone; other rows omit it.

size | D | J | V | CDR3 | DNA
- | - | TRBJ2-7 | TRBV6-5 | CASSHRPRQGYEQYF | TGTGCCAGCAGTCACCGGCCGCGGCAGGGCTACGAGCAGTACTTC
few | TRBD2 | TRBJ2-5 | TRBV6-1 | CASSDSGGIFQETQYF | TGTGCCAGCAGTGACAGCGGGGGGATATTCCAAGAGACCCAGTACTTC
- | - | TRBJ2-2 | TRBV2 | CASSEGQGLAGELFF | TGTGCCAGCAGTGAGGGGCAGGGATTGGCCGGGGAGCTGTTTTTT
many | TRBD2 | TRBJ2-1 | TRBV25-1 | CASCQHRRSGGPYNEQFF | TGTGCCAGCTGCCAACACCGGCGCAGCGGGGGACCTTACAATGAGCAGTTCTTC
- | TRBD2 | TRBJ2-7 | TRBV7-9 | CASSLGAGVKAYEQYF | TGTGCCAGCAGCTTAGGGGCGGGAGTCAAAGCCTACGAGCAGTACTTC
many | - | TRBJ1-2 | TRBV11-2 | CASREGGSGYTF | TGTGCCAGCAGGGAGGGGGGAAGCGGCTACACCTTC
- | - | TRBJ2-5 | TRBV20-1 | CSAAPVHQETQYF | TGCAGTGCTGCCCCCGTCCACCAAGAGACCCAGTACTTC
- | - | TRBJ1-1 | TRBV7-9 | CASSLALATHEAFF | TGTGCCAGCAGCTTAGCGCTTGCGACTCATGAAGCTTTCTTT
few | - | TRBJ2-5 | TRBV20-1 | CSASPGKETQYF | TGCAGTGCTAGCCCAGGAAAAGAGACCCAGTACTTC
- | - | TRBJ1-2 | TRBV12-3/TRBV12-4 | CASRVIGGIGYTF | TGTGCCAGCAGAGTAATTGGCGGTATCGGCTACACCTTC
few | - | TRBJ2-7 | TRBV27 | CASSFSAYYEQYF | TGTGCCAGCAGTTTTTCAGCGTACTACGAGCAGTACTTC
few | - | TRBJ2-7 | TRBV7-9 | CASLLTNTGSEQYF | TGTGCCAGCCTCCTCACGAATACAGGGAGTGAGCAGTACTTC
many | - | TRBJ1-6 | TRBV5-1 | CASSLAFGQRNSPLHF | TGCGCCAGCAGCTTGGCGTTCGGGCAGAGAAATTCACCCCTCCACTTT
few | - | TRBJ2-3 | TRBV20-1 | CSARDLQATDTQYF | TGCAGTGCTAGAGATTTGCAGGCCACAGATACGCAGTATTTT
- | TRBD1 | TRBJ1-1 | TRBV5-6 | CASRLGQGGTEAFF | TGTGCCAGCAGACTCGGACAGGGTGGAACTGAAGCTTTCTTT
- | - | TRBJ1-1 | TRBV5-5 | CASSLEGQSTEAFF | TGTGCCAGCAGCTTGGAGGGGCAGAGCACTGAAGCTTTCTTT
- | TRBD1 | TRBJ2-1 | TRBV12-3/TRBV12-4 | CASSLVPGQGDNEQFF | TGTGCCAGCAGTTTAGTCCCGGGACAGGGTGACAATGAGCAGTTCTTC
once | - | TRBJ2-1 | TRBV7-9 | CASSFPYNEQFF | TGTGCCAGCAGTTTCCCTTACAATGAGCAGTTCTTC
- | - | TRBJ2-1 | TRBV27 | CASSLGVRYNEQFF | TGTGCCAGCAGTTTAGGTGTCAGGTACAATGAGCAGTTCTTC
many | - | TRBJ2-1 | TRBV2 | CASKKGGGSFNEQFF | TGTGCCAGCAAAAAGGGGGGGGGCTCATTCAATGAGCAGTTCTTC
few | TRBD2 | TRBJ2-1 | TRBV20-1 | CSARTSGGAYEQFF | TGCAGTGCTCGGACTAGCGGGGGGGCCTATGAGCAGTTCTTC
few | TRBD1 | TRBJ2-5 | TRBV20-1 | CSARDTGTGLETQYF | TGCAGTGCTAGAGACACCGGGACAGGGTTAGAGACCCAGTACTTC
few | TRBD1 | TRBJ2-5 | TRBV5-5 | CASSKQGPQGETQYF | TGTGCCAGCAGTAAACAGGGGCCGCAGGGGGAGACCCAGTACTTC
- | TRBD1 | TRBJ1-5 | TRBV18 | CASSRDREQPQHF | TGTGCCAGCTCACGGGACAGGGAACAGCCCCAGCATTTT
many | TRBD1 | TRBJ2-2 | TRBV12-3/TRBV12-4 | CASRPTQGALNTGELFF | TGTGCCAGCAGACCAACACAGGGGGCCCTAAACACCGGGGAGCTGTTTTTT
few | - | TRBJ1-1 | TRBV20-1 | CSARENSLEAFF | TGCAGTGCTAGAGAGAACAGCCTTGAAGCTTTCTTT
few | - | TRBJ2-5 | TRBV12-3/TRBV12-4 | CASSLSGLETQYF | TGTGCCAGCAGTTTATCGGGGTTGGAGACCCAGTACTTC
few | TRBD1 | TRBJ2-7 | TRBV7-8 | CASSLLRGHYEQYF | TGTGCCAGCAGCTTACTCAGGGGGCACTACGAGCAGTACTTC
many | - | TRBJ1-1 | TRBV20-1 | CSARDLRGSTEAFF | TGCAGTGCTAGAGATCTCAGGGGATCCACTGAAGCTTTCTTT
many | TRBD1 | TRBJ1-3 | TRBV11-2 | CASSVQGGDGNTIYF | TGTGCCAGCAGCGTACAGGGGGGAGATGGAAACACCATATATTTT
few | - | TRBJ2-7 | TRBV5-1 | CASSWNRDTSSYEQYF | TGCGCCAGCAGCTGGAACCGGGACACCAGCTCCTACGAGCAGTACTTC
few | - | TRBJ2-7 | TRBV10-3 | CAIGGGQTTSSYEQYF | TGTGCCATCGGGGGTGGACAGACTACCAGCTCCTACGAGCAGTACTTC
- | TRBD2 | TRBJ2-1 | TRBV11-1 | CASSLTSGEHNEQFF | TGTGCCAGCAGCCTCACTAGCGGGGAACACAATGAGCAGTTCTTC
few | - | TRBJ2-3 | TRBV3-1 | CASCQQVPGTHTQYF | TGTGCCTCCTGCCAGCAGGTCCCAGGGACACATACGCAGTATTTT
- | - | TRBJ1-5 | TRBV7-2 | CASSPSPNQPQHF | TGTGCCAGCAGCCCCTCCCCTAATCAGCCCCAGCATTTT
few | - | TRBJ2-1 | TRBV7-9 | CASSSLPGQGENEQFF | TGTGCCAGCAGCTCCCTACCGGGACAAGGGGAGAATGAGCAGTTCTTC
- | - | TRBJ2-5 | TRBV5-1 | CASSFTVGQETQYF | TGCGCCAGCAGCTTCACCGTAGGGCAAGAGACCCAGTACTTC
- | TRBD1 | TRBJ1-5 | TRBV5-5 | CASSYGQGVRQPQHF | TGTGCCAGCAGCTACGGACAGGGGGTGCGGCAGCCCCAGCATTTT
once | - | TRBJ2-5 | TRBV20-1 | CSAEGPGETQYF | TGCAGTGCGGAGGGGCCAGGAGAGACCCAGTACTTC
- | TRBD1 | TRBJ1-2 | TRBV12-3/TRBV12-4 | CASSLKGLQGGYTF | TGTGCCAGCAGTTTAAAAGGTTTACAGGGGGGCTACACCTTC
- | - | TRBJ1-2 | TRBV29-1 | CSDGSRVGGYTF | TGCAGCGATGGTAGCAGGGTCGGTGGCTACACCTTC
- | - | TRBJ2-7 | TRBV5-1 | CASSLRSHYEQYF | TGCGCCAGCAGCTTGCGCAGCCACTACGAGCAGTACTTC
- | TRBD1 | TRBJ2-7 | TRBV7-9 | CAIISGGQGNYEQYF | TGTGCCATCATTAGTGGGGGACAGGGAAACTACGAGCAGTACTTC
many | - | TRBJ1-1 | TRBV12-3/TRBV12-4 | CASSAGLTEAFF | TGTGCCAGCAGTGCCGGGCTCACTGAAGCTTTCTTT
few | - | TRBJ1-1 | TRBV6-5 | CASRAWGDTEAFF | TGTGCCAGCAGGGCTTGGGGTGACACTGAAGCTTTCTTT
- | TRBD2 | TRBJ2-5 | TRBV7-9 | CASRSGLAGVNQETQYF | TGTGCCAGCAGGTCGGGGCTAGCGGGGGTCAACCAAGAGACCCAGTACTTC
few | - | TRBJ2-2 | TRBV24-1 | CATSRITGELFF | TGTGCCACCAGCCGAATCACCGGGGAGCTGTTTTTT
few | TRBD2 | TRBJ2-1 | TRBV20-1 | CSARPAGASSGEQFF | TGCAGTGCTAGACCAGCGGGGGCCTCCTCGGGTGAGCAGTTCTTC
many | - | TRBJ2-7 | TRBV5-1 | CASSSQGHSYEQYF | TGCGCCAGCAGCTCCCAGGGTCACTCCTACGAGCAGTACTTC
- | - | TRBJ1-6 | TRBV12-3/TRBV12-4 | CASSLRAGLNSPLHF | TGTGCCAGCAGTTTACGGGCGGGTTTGAATTCACCCCTCCACTTT
many | - | TRBJ2-2 | TRBV5-1 | CASMTGGSTGELFF | TGCGCCAGCATGACTGGGGGATCCACCGGGGAGCTGTTTTTT
- | TRBD2 | TRBJ2-5 | TRBV12-3/TRBV12-4 | CASSLPSGVPRETQYF | TGTGCCAGCAGTTTGCCTAGCGGGGTACCCCGGGAGACCCAGTACTTC
- | - | TRBJ2-2 | TRBV20-1 | CSARDERTVNTGELFF | TGCAGTGCTAGAGATGAGAGGACAGTAAACACCGGGGAGCTGTTTTTT
few | - | TRBJ2-2 | TRBV12-3/TRBV12-4 | CASSFKAGPGELFF | TGTGCCAGCAGTTTTAAGGCAGGCCCCGGGGAGCTGTTTTTT
- | TRBD1 | TRBJ1-5 | TRBV20-1 | CSARARQGKQPQHF | TGCAGTGCTAGAGCGAGACAGGGTAAGCAGCCCCAGCATTTT
many | TRBD1 | TRBJ2-2 | TRBV3-1 | CASSQHVIDLSIPGQGRTGELFF | TGTGCCAGCAGCCAACATGTCATTGATTTATCAATTCCGGGACAGGGTAGGACCGGGGAGCTGTTTTTT
few | TRBD1 | TRBJ1-1 | TRBV11-2 | CASSTRDSGPTEAFF | TGTGCCAGCAGCACCCGGGACAGCGGCCCCACTGAAGCTTTCTTT
few | - | TRBJ1-1 | TRBV7-9 | CASSPESSEAFF | TGTGCCAGCAGCCCTGAGTCTTCTGAAGCTTTCTTT
many | - | TRBJ2-5 | TRBV5-5 | CASSLRVRELAETQYF | TGTGCCAGCAGCTTACGCGTCAGGGAGCTGGCGGAGACCCAGTACTTC
- | TRBD1 | TRBJ1-4 | TRBV5-1 | CASSTGTVATNEKLFF | TGCGCCAGCAGCACCGGGACAGTCGCAACTAATGAAAAACTGTTTTTT